A single sample gave rise to the 21 T cell receptor beta chains below, sequenced in a study of graft-versus-host responses after intestinal transplantation. The protocol was immunoSEQ multiplex PCR, while the TCRdb copy is restricted to in-frame clones and leaves out a portion. The table includes about 17,000 clones, 65% to 90% detected once. Both intraepithelial and lamina propria lymphocytes were released by processing graft tissue. Material: ileum tissue, obtained 17 days after transplant. These receptors were obtained from a human patient who received an intestinal transplant, so some T cells may come from the graft donor.

This clone occurred a few times. The chain has TRBV7-3 and TRBJ1-1; D remains ambiguous. V dropped 4 bases and J dropped 1 base, with 10 bases sitting between them. The CDR3 sequence is 14 residues long. Germline CDR1 is SGHTA and CDR2 is FQGTGA. CDR3 in DNA: TGTGCCAGCAGCTCCGGGCGGGGGAACACTGAAGCTTTCTTT. Translating gives CASSSGRGNTEAFF.

This clone showed up just once. Here the CDR3 reads CASSKRDPSTDTQYF. The CDR3 DNA is TGTGCCAGCAGTAAACGGGACCCGAGCACAGATACGCAGTATTTT. The chain recombines TRBV28 with TRBJ2-3; perhaps D is TRBD1 or TRBD2 (5 bases each). V was cut by 5 bases and J by 0 bases, with 12 bases left in between. This CDR3 region has 15 residues. Germline CDR1 MDHEN, CDR2 SYDVKM. The entire variable domain, with the rest obtained from reference TRBV28 and TRBJ2-3, is as follows: DVKVTQSSRYLVKRTGEKVFLECVQDMDHENMFWYRQDPGLGLRLIYFSYDVKMKEKGDIPEGYSVSREKKERFSLILESASTNQTSMYLCASSKRDPSTDTQYFGPGTRLTVL.

V and J are TRBV7-3 and TRBJ2-3; 7 bases align to TRBD2. The trim removed 5 bases at V and 0 bases at J, leaving 11 bases unmatched. Germline V gene lookup returns CDR1 SGHTA and CDR2 FQGTGA. The CDR3 extends over 17 amino acids. CDR3 in amino acids: CASSPRASGSSTDTQYF. Written as DNA, the CDR3 is TGTGCCAGCAGCCCTCGGGCTAGCGGTTCTAGCACAGATACGCAGTATTTT. The full variable domain, rest sourced from reference TRBV7-3 and TRBJ2-3, is GAGVSQTPSNKVTEKGKYVELRCDPISGHTALYWYRQSLGQGPEFLIYFQGTGAADDSGLPNDRFFAVRPEGSVSTLKIQRTERGDSAVYLCASSPRASGSSTDTQYFGPGTRLTVL.

On this clone: This CDR3 is also generated by other DNA sequences in the sample. The chain combines TRBV7-9 with TRBJ2-7; D possibly corresponds to TRBD2 (5 bases). Germline V gene data show CDR1 as SEHNR and CDR2 as FQNEAQ (reference sequence). The CDR3 length is 13 residues. V was shortened by 2 bases and J by 5 bases, with 10 bases between the two germline ends. The CDR3 DNA sequence: TGTGCCAGCAGCTTAAGAGGGATAGACGAGCAGTACTTC. It yields the protein CASSLRGIDEQYF.

This rearrangement joins TRBV27 to TRBJ2-7; TRBD2 might be the D (6 bases). The germline CDR1 and CDR2 sequences are MNHEY and SMNVEV (reference sequence). The CDR3 has 16 amino acids. The V end was cut by 6 bases, the J end by 3 bases, with 21 bases between. The CDR3 nucleotides read TGTGCCAGCAGCCGGGCGCACGGCGGGGACTTCTACGAGCAGTACTTC. This sequence encodes CASSRAHGGDFYEQYF.

The chain employs TRBV5-1 and TRBJ2-7; 8 nucleotides align to TRBD2. The V segment lost 4 bases and the J segment 4 bases; nucleotides outside the gene matches: 13. This CDR3 is 16 amino acids long. Germline values: CDR1 SGHRS, CDR2 YFSETQ. CDR3 loop: CASSPAGGGSGYEQYF. The CDR3 bases are TGCGCCAGCAGCCCGGCTGGCGGGGGGAGTGGTTACGAGCAGTACTTC.

In DNA, the CDR3 is TGTGCCAGCAGCTTAGGGGAGGGGGCAATTGACACTGAAGCTTTCTTT. This gives the protein CASSLGEGAIDTEAFF. The J gene is TRBJ1-1, the V gene TRBV7-9, with TRBD1 matching 7 bases. In germline, CDR1 is SEHNR, CDR2 FQNEAQ (reference sequence). CDR3 length: 16 residues. V was clipped by 1 base and J by 3 bases; unmatched bases: 8.

The sample holds one count of this clone. The chain uses TRBV6-1 and TRBJ2-1; a weak D match, TRBD1 (6 bases). From germline, CDR1 is MNHNS and CDR2 SASEGT. This CDR3 region has 15 residues. The V end lost 5 bases, the J end lost 3 bases, and 14 bases lay between the germline ends. The CDR3, as DNA: TGTGCCAGCAGTTCTACAGGGAACAGCTACAATGAGCAGTTCTTC. The encoded protein is CASSSTGNSYNEQFF.

The J gene is TRBJ2-1, the V gene TRBV6-1; 7 bases fit TRBD2. CDR3 length: 15 amino acids. The junction had 6 bases not matched to a gene; V was cut back by 4 bases and J by 3 bases. The V gene's germline CDR1 is MNHNS and CDR2 SASEGT. Here the CDR3 DNA reads TGTGCCAGCAGTGCGGGCGGGAGTGGCTACAATGAGCAGTTCTTC. Its translation: CASSAGGSGYNEQFF.

The rearrangement uses TRBV21-1 and TRBJ2-7; TRBD1 was called by the table and not checked on the DNA. TRBV21-1 is noted as a pseudogene. The CDR3 loop spans 13 amino acids. Here the CDR3 reads CARKTCLSYEQYF. The CDR3 coding sequence is TGTGCCAGAAAAACATGCCTCTCCTACGAGCAGTACTTC.

The chain couples TRBV28 to TRBJ1-5, with 8 nucleotides matching TRBD1. After removal of 8 bases from V and 0 bases from J, the junction contained 15 bases not matched to a gene. Germline assignment: CDR1 MDHEN and CDR2 SYDVKM. There are 18 residues in the CDR3. The CDR3 bases are TGTGCCAGCGACCTCCTCGGACAGGGAGATTATAGCAATCAGCCCCAGCATTTT. Translating it yields CASDLLGQGDYSNQPQHF.

CDR3 nucleotide sequence: TGCGCCGGTCCTTACTACGAGCAGTACTTC. Amino acids: CAGPYYEQYF. The chain couples TRBV10-1 to TRBJ2-5, with D unresolved. The J call is in doubt because the DNA end fits TRBJ2-7 better. This CDR3 is 10 amino acids long. Germline-derived CDR1 and CDR2 are WNHNN and SYGVQD (reference sequence).

This clone was observed a handful of times. Within the sample, other DNA sequences also encode this same CDR3. This chain links TRBV28 with TRBJ1-3; 8 bases match TRBD1. The germline gives CDR1 MDHEN, CDR2 SYDVKM. The J segment lost 0 bases and the V segment lost 5 bases, leaving 0 bases of the junction unmatched. This CDR3 region has 14 residues. Written as DNA, the CDR3 is TGTGCCAGCAGTACAGGGGGCTCTGGAAACACCATATATTTT. This sequence encodes CASSTGGSGNTIYF.

Relative to its sample, this clone is medium-sized. The V gene is TRBV4-2, the J gene TRBJ2-7; 7 nucleotides line up with TRBD2. Germline V gives CDR1 LGHNA, CDR2 YNFKEQ. This CDR3 has 15 amino acids. V was pared by 3 bases and J by 2 bases, with 7 bases of the junction left unmatched. The CDR3 DNA sequence: TGTGCCAGCAGCCAGAACTGGGAGGGCCCCTACGAGCAGTACTTC. It encodes CASSQNWEGPYEQYF.

The chain joins TRBV5-8 to TRBJ2-7, with 9 bases aligning to TRBD1. The CDR3 is 20 amino acids. Trimming at V came to 5 bases and at J to 2 bases, leaving 23 bases not matched to a gene. From germline, CDR1 is SGHTS and CDR2 YDEGEE. The CDR3, as DNA: TGTGCCAGCAGAACTACCCCAAACCGGGACAGGGTGATCCCGACCTACGAGCAGTACTTC. This translates into CASRTTPNRDRVIPTYEQYF.

In this sample, this clone turned up once. The rearrangement uses TRBV4-1 and TRBJ2-2, with TRBD1 as a possible D gene (6 bases). Germline lookup yields CDR1 MGHRA and CDR2 YSYEKL. This CDR3 is 13 amino acids long. Trimming shortened V by 4 bases and J by 6 bases, and 9 bases separated the two germline ends. This CDR3 reads CASSLQGPGELFF. DNA of the CDR3: TGCGCCAGCAGCCTTCAGGGGCCCGGGGAGCTGTTTTTT.

The chain links TRBV7-2 to TRBJ2-7, with D uncertain. This CDR3 spans 12 amino acids. Germline V gives CDR1 SGHTA, CDR2 FQGNSA. V was clipped by 3 bases and J by 2 bases, with 5 bases between them. This chain's CDR3 is CASSFSTYEQYF. CDR3 sequence (DNA): TGTGCCAGCAGCTTCAGCACCTACGAGCAGTACTTC.

The V and J genes are TRBV27 and TRBJ2-1, with 9 bases that match TRBD2. The CDR3 is 13 amino acids. The V gene's germline CDR1 is MNHEY and CDR2 SMNVEV (reference sequence). Unmatched junction bases numbered 9, after V lost 10 bases and J lost 8 bases. DNA for the CDR3: TGTGCCACCAAAGCGGGAGGCAATGATGAGCAGTTCTTC. Protein: CATKAGGNDEQFF.

This chain links TRBV7-7 with TRBJ2-5, with D possibly TRBD2 on 5 matching bases. The CDR3 covers 13 residues. With 5 bases removed from V and 1 base from J, the gap between germline ends came to 8 bases. The V gene's germline CDR1 is SSHAT and CDR2 FNYEAQ (reference sequence). In DNA, the CDR3 is TGTGCCAGCAGCAGGACTCGCCAAGAGACCCAGTACTTC. Amino acids: CASSRTRQETQYF.

V and J are TRBV11-2 and TRBJ2-1; D might be TRBD2 (7 bases). Per germline, CDR1 SGHAT and CDR2 FQNNGV. This CDR3 comprises 16 residues. Trimming pared 2 bases from V and 6 bases from J, leaving 17 bases between. In DNA form, the CDR3 reads TGTGCCAGCAGCTTAAGGGGGGGAGGGGTTTTCAATGAGCAGTTCTTC. Translation: CASSLRGGGVFNEQFF.

V usage is TRBV28 and J usage is TRBJ2-5; D may be TRBD2 (6 bases). The CDR3 runs to 13 residues. The V gene's germline CDR1 is MDHEN and CDR2 SYDVKM. V shed 7 bases and J shed 11 bases, with 20 bases lying between them. As DNA, the CDR3 is TGTGCCAGCACCCTTTGGGGGGACGGGGAGCAGTACTTC. Encoded protein: CASTLWGDGEQYF.